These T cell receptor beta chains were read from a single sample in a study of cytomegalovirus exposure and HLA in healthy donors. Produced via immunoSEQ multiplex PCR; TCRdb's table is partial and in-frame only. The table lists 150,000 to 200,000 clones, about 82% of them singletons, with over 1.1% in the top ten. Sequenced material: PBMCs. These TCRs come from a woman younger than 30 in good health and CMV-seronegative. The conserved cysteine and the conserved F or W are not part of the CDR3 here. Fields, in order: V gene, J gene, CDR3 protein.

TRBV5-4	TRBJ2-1	ASSEAGSSYNEQF
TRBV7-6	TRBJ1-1	ASSLTAGDTNTEAF
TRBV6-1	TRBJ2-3	ASSERAGGSTDTQY
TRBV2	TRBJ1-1	ASSERGLNTEAF
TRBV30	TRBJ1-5	AWSSTGGQPQH
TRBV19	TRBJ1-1	ASSVRTGLTEAF
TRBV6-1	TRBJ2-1	ASVLRGYYNEQF
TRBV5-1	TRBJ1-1	ASSLALGTGTLNTEAF
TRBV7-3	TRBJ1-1	ASSSGDTSTEAF
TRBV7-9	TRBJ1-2	ASSSTGGSYGYT
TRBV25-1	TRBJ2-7	ASSSPGYEQY
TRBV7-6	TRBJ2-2	ASSLGADGELF
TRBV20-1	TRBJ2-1	SGSRYNEQF
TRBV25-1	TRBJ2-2	ASSPGLAAGELF
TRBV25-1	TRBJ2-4	ASSGGRPTKNIQY
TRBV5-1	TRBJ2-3	ASSLEGGSRTDTQY
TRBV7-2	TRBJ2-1	ASSPRDSSYNEQF
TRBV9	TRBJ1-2	ASSITGQGAGYT
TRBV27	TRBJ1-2	ASSLSYYYGYT
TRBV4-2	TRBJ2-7	ASSQDFGRGQIYEQY
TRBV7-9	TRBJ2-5	ASSLGLAGAETQY
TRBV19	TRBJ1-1	ASSSAQGIRDTEAF
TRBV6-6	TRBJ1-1	ASSFDRHTEAF
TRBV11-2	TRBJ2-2	ASSPRTYGPGELF
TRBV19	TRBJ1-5	ASSISTGVSNQPQH
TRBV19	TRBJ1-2	ASSNTGDVWYGYT
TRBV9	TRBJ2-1	ASQLADQYNEQF
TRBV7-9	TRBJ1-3	ASSLRGTGNTIY
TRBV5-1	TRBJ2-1	ASSGGRLGTTSGSGNEQF
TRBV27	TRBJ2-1	ASSLWVLAGGKYNEQF
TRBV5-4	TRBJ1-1	ASSLSTGANTEAF
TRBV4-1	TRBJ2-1	ASSPRVVTKIEQF
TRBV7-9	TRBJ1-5	ASSQGGADQPQH
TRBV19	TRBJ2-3	ASSKYPQGLTGADTQY
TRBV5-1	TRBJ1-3	ASSPAGLSGNTIY
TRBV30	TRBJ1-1	AWSVWTGRNTEAF
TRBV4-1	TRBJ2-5	ASSQEYIRTMETQY
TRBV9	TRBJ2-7	ASSGRQGGSYEQY
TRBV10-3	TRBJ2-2	AITLNRGLAPNTGELF
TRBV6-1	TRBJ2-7	ASSGQDPSYEQY